This T cell receptor beta chain was sequenced in a study of blood T cell repertoires in COVID-19. Study-level information: Nucleic acid was either cDNA or gDNA, and it came from T cells, B-cell-depleted T cells, or PBMCs.

As processed by the authors: Counts of nucleated cells, estimated from reference gene primer amplification, were obtained. Repertoires were generated with immunoSEQ multiplex PCR, while TCRdb's copy carries only in-frame clones and drops some. V and J calls and clone size are as listed in that table; D and trimming were resolved from the DNA. The table has about 490,000 clones, approximately 85% seen once. The CDR3 is made up of 17 amino acids. The germline CDR1 and CDR2 sequences are LGHDT and YNNKEL (reference sequence). The trim removed 0 bases at V and 1 base at J, leaving 8 bases unmatched. This chain uses TRBV3-1 (or the pseudogene TRBV3-2) with TRBJ2-7, with 8 bases fitting TRBD2. This TCR was recovered from a human donor in a cohort sampled during active COVID-19. Input material: peripheral blood. This chain's CDR3 is CASSQDRKREGSYEQYF. The CDR3 bases are TGTGCCAGCAGCCAAGATAGGAAACGGGAGGGTTCCTACGAGCAGTACTTC.